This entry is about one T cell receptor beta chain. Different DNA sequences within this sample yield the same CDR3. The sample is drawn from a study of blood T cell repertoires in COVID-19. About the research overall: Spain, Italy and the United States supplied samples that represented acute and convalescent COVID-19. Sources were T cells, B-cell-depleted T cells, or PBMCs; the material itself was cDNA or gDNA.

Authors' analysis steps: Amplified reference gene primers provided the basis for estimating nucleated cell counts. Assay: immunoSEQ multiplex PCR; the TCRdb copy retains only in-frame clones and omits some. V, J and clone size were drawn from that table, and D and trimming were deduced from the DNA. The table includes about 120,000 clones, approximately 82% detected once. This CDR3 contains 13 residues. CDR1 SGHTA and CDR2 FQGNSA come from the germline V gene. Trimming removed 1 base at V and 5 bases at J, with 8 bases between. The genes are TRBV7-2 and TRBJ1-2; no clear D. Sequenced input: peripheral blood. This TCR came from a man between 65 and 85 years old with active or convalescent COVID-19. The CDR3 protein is CASSLDRGYGYTF. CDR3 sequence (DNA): TGTGCCAGCAGCTTAGATCGAGGGTATGGCTACACCTTC.